This T cell receptor (beta chain) emerged from a study of shared clonotypes between healthy human individuals. Assay used: immunoSEQ multiplex PCR; TCRdb lists only in-frame clones, some missing. The data hold approximately 2.1 million clones, with about 92% observed a single time. This CDR3 contains 14 residues. Trimming at V came to 7 bases and at J to 2 bases, leaving 5 bases not matched to a gene. The germline V gene has CDR1 PRHDT and CDR2 FYEKMQ (reference sequence). Study-level points and caveats: In this cohort, only blood was sampled, and tissue repertoires likely differ. What limited the represented genetic and exposure-history diversity was the small number of donors. Sharing across four donors was seen in around 5.1% of naive CD4 clonotypes.

Comment on this clone: What it binds is unknown.

The V call is TRBV13, the J call TRBJ2-3; TRBD2 aligns across 8 bases. Sequencing input: naive CD4+ T cells from PBMCs. As to subset: CD45RA+ positively selected. The clonotype was recovered from a man aged 18 to 29 in good health. Some clones in this sample may be carry-over from other donors' samples. CDR3 bases: TGTGCCAGCACACGGGAGGGCCACACAGATACGCAGTATTTT. Encoded protein: CASTREGHTDTQYF.